Included here is one T cell receptor beta chain sequence, with context. This clone was detected once. It has no known antigen specificity. Base-call qualities are not available, and no considerably larger clone is one nucleotide away. A read on its own is weak evidence. The CDR3 runs 16 residues from the cysteine to the phenylalanine. Here the CDR3 DNA is all that survives: 48 bases in frame from base 1. Taken from the germline V gene, the CDR1 and CDR2 loops are SGHNT and YENEEA. At the junction V is shortened by 0 bases and J by 3 bases, with 15 bases in between. The entry originates in a study of metastatic and nonmetastatic thyroid tumors (TCRdb year 2020). For the wider study: Repertoires were compared across peripheral blood and tumor or nodule tissue samples from malignant and benign thyroid patients.

Here is what the overall study found, with its caveats: In both blood and tumor samples, TCR beta diversity was reported to be significantly higher in malignant tumors than in benign nodules.

No treatment had been received by any patient before thyroid surgery. Patient clinical samples collected from about 2011 to 2018 were retrospectively analysed using T-cell receptor beta sequencing. The library was prepared using PCR. Sequenced using an Illumina HiSeq 4000. The TCR beta-chain CDR3 region of each patient was profiled by high-throughput sequencing. Per the source publication's procedure: CDR3 differences across clinicopathological groups were used to build a classifier for discriminating distant-metastatic papillary thyroid cancer patients. The Shannon index was used to measure repertoire diversity, and the Morisita-Horn index was used to measure how similar tumor and blood repertoires were. Clones were called with MiXCR by TCRdb after fastp trimmed the public reads at Q25, and only in-frame beta chains were retained. These V and J calls originate from TCRdb's pipeline instead of the authors' own analysis. Across this sample there are about 38,000 clones, with approximately 51% seen only once. The top ten clones comprise around a quarter of the sample.

The sequence links TRBV11-3 to TRBJ2-7, with no confident D gene call. This sequence was found in a male donor with papillary thyroid cancer or a benign thyroid nodule (not recorded which). Some clones in this sample may be carry-over from other donors' samples. The sequencing input was tumor tissue. This receptor has the CDR3 CASSLDRPLWDYEQYF. The DNA sequence follows: TGTGCCAGCAGCTTAGATAGACCCTTGTGGGACTACGAGCAGTACTTC.